This T cell receptor beta chain was retrieved from a study of Ad26.COV2.S vaccination and SARS-CoV-2 variants. The overall study: Intramuscular Ad26.COV2.S doses were given once or twice, 56 days apart. Study-wide results and limits: Total T cell responses, in the TCR breadth and depth analyses, may have been underestimated. Vaccinees showed greater spike-specific TCR breadth than placebo recipients.

Data came from immunoSEQ multiplex PCR; TCRdb stores just in-frame clones and leaves some out. The sample has more than 300,000 clones, 86% seen once. Concerning this clone: Its antigen is as yet unknown.

The sample's treatment: approximately 18 received Ad26.COV2.S at low or high dose, single or two shots; about 5 received placebo; per-sample allocation not given. The samples date from day 63 after the first vaccine or placebo injection. SARS-CoV-2 spike from the Wuhan strain was encoded by the vaccine, an Ad26 vector. The CDR3 has 13 residues. V gave up 7 bases and J gave up 8 bases; unmatched junction bases: 8. CDR1 SQVTM and CDR2 ANQGSEA come from the germline V gene. The clonotype originates from a person between 18 and 65 years old who received the Ad26.COV2.S COVID-19 vaccine or a placebo. The sample here was peripheral blood, taken in a trial of Ad26.COV2.S vaccine versus placebo. The V and J genes are TRBV29-1 and TRBJ1-2, with TRBD1 identical over 12 bases. The CDR3 DNA sequence: TGCAGCGCGACGGGACAGGGGGCTTGGGGCTACACCTTC. Protein sequence: CSATGQGAWGYTF.